These 17 T cell receptor beta chains came from one sample sequenced in a study of T cells in Graves' hyperthyroidism and ophthalmopathy. RNA transcripts provided the source from which TCR beta CDR3 regions were amplified. A first-round RT-PCR of the TCR CDR3 used the HTBI primer set. TCRdb reprocessed the multiplex PCR reads via MiXCR and lists one record per CDR3 protein. This sample has hundreds of thousands of distinct CDR3 sequences, with more than 12% found just once. Material: blood. These receptors all come from a woman in her 30s with Graves' hyperthyroidism.

The V gene is TRBV9, the J gene TRBJ2-7, with 8 bases identical to TRBD2. The CDR3 has 15 residues. J gave up 5 bases and V 0 bases, and 7 bases lay outside the gene matches. In germline, CDR1 is SGDLS, CDR2 YYNGEE. CDR3 in amino acids: CASSVGLAGPDEQYF. The CDR3 region has the DNA TGTGCCAGCAGCGTAGGGCTAGCGGGCCCTGACGAGCAGTACTTC.

Turning to this clonotype: A much larger clone sits a single nucleotide away, making a read error possible. The V and J genes are TRBV7-2 and TRBJ2-5; 7 bases are a match to TRBD2. This CDR3 has 10 residues. The V gene's germline CDR1 is SGHTA and CDR2 FQGNSA. V trimming: 8 bases; J trimming: 9 bases; junction bases outside the gene matches: 3. The CDR3 here is CASGREAQYF. The CDR3 nucleotides read TGTGCCAGCGGCCGGGAGGCCCAGTACTTC.

This chain uses TRBV4-1 with TRBJ2-7, with TRBD2 as a possible D gene (5 bases). The CDR3 contains 15 residues. With 2 bases removed from V and 0 bases from J, the gap between germline ends came to 11 bases. The germline CDR1 and CDR2 sequences are MGHRA and YSYEKL. CDR3: CASSQLEGLSYEQYF. Written as DNA, the CDR3 is TGCGCCAGCAGCCAACTCGAGGGCCTCTCCTACGAGCAGTACTTC.

This clonotype was picked up many times. The chain is built from TRBV2 and TRBJ2-7; D call uncertain. CDR3 length equals 12 residues. The germline V and J ends were trimmed by 2 bases and 4 bases, with 6 bases remaining between them. CDR1 and CDR2 (germline): SNHLY, FYNNEI. The CDR3 is CASSELGYEQYF. The CDR3, as DNA: TGTGCCAGCAGTGAATTAGGATACGAGCAGTACTTC.

A few counts support this clonotype. The chain is built from TRBV6-1 and TRBJ2-7; D is unresolved. Germline CDR1 and CDR2: MNHNS and SASEGT. The CDR3 is 12 amino acids. The ends were cut back, 3 bases at V and 9 bases at J, with 12 bases in the middle. The CDR3 nucleotides are TGTGCCAGCAGTGAGCCACACGGAAGGCAGTACTTC. It codes for CASSEPHGRQYF.

J is TRBJ2-3 and V is TRBV5-6, with D maybe TRBD2 (5 bases). Germline CDR1 reads SGHDT; CDR2 reads YYEEEE. The CDR3 contains 15 residues. The germline V and J ends were trimmed by 0 bases and 2 bases, with 10 bases remaining between them. CDR3 nucleotides: TGTGCCAGCAGCTTGGCGGGAACCCCCACAGATACGCAGTATTTT. Residues: CASSLAGTPTDTQYF. The full variable domain, its missing parts supplied by reference TRBV5-6 and TRBJ2-3, is DAGVTQSPTHLIKTRGQQVTLRCSPKSGHDTVSWYQQALGQGPQFIFQYYEEEERQRGNFPDRFSGHQFPNYSSELNVNALLLGDSALYLCASSLAGTPTDTQYFGPGTRLTVL.

In this sample, this clonotype turned up a few times. The rearrangement uses TRBV7-9 and TRBJ2-5; TRBD1 matches at 12 bases. The CDR3 runs 16 residues. V lost 5 bases to trimming and J lost 4 bases; unmatched junction nucleotides: 8. Germline CDR1 SEHNR, CDR2 FQNEAQ (reference sequence). DNA for the CDR3: TGTGCCAGCAGCGGCACCGGGACAGGGGGCAGAGAGACCCAGTACTTC. The encoded protein is CASSGTGTGGRETQYF.

This clonotype was recorded many times. This chain connects TRBV7-9 to TRBJ1-1; D perhaps matches TRBD1 (5 bases). Germline V gene sequence: CDR1 SEHNR, CDR2 FQNEAQ (reference sequence). V was pared by 2 bases and J by 4 bases, with 11 bases between. The CDR3 is made up of 14 amino acids. This CDR3 is CASSLTGPLTEAFF. The CDR3 nucleotides read TGTGCCAGCAGCTTAACGGGACCGCTCACTGAAGCTTTCTTT.

CDR3 protein: CSALASANTGELFF. The CDR3, as DNA: TGCAGCGCGCTTGCCAGTGCGAACACCGGGGAGCTGTTTTTT. The V and J genes are TRBV29-1 and TRBJ2-2; no definite D call. Trimming cost V 7 bases and J 0 bases, with 12 bases left between them. Germline loops: CDR1 SQVTM, CDR2 ANQGSEA. The CDR3 runs 14 residues.

This clonotype was picked up many times. The rearrangement links TRBV27 to TRBJ2-3; 7 bases match TRBD2. The CDR3 is 17 residues long. J lost 4 bases, V lost 8 bases, and 18 bases had no gene match. Looked up from germline, CDR1 is MNHEY and CDR2 is SMNVEV (reference sequence). CDR3 DNA sequence: TGTGCCAGCCTATACCGACTAGCATCAGGGAGGGCAGATACGCAGTATTTT. This gives the protein CASLYRLASGRADTQYF.

This clonotype has more than one count but fewer than ten. V is TRBV18 and J is TRBJ2-7, with 7 nucleotides matching TRBD1. This CDR3 contains 16 residues. Trimming cost V 3 bases and J 0 bases; bases outside gene matches: 8. Germline lookup yields CDR1 KGHSH and CDR2 LQKENI. The CDR3 DNA sequence: TGTGCCAGCTCACCGAGTCGGACAGGAATCTCCTACGAGCAGTACTTC. The encoded protein is CASSPSRTGISYEQYF.

V gene TRBV7-9 combines with J gene TRBJ2-1; the match to TRBD2 covers 7 bases. Per germline, CDR1 SEHNR and CDR2 FQNEAQ (reference sequence). This CDR3 is 13 amino acids long. The ends lost 5 bases at V and 8 bases at J; junction bases unmatched: 6. CDR3 DNA: TGTGCCAGCAGCCCGGAGACTAGCCATGAGCAGTTCTTC. This codes for CASSPETSHEQFF.

The chain has TRBV11-2 and TRBJ2-3; D is undetermined. Germline assignment: CDR1 SGHAT and CDR2 FQNNGV. This CDR3 region has 15 residues. V was shortened by 6 bases and J by 0 bases, with 13 bases between the two germline ends. The CDR3 here is CASRKARGSTDTQYF. CDR3 DNA: TGTGCCAGCAGAAAGGCGAGAGGTAGCACAGATACGCAGTATTTT.

The V call is TRBV7-8, the J call TRBJ1-2; possibly TRBD1 for D (5 bases). In germline, CDR1 is SGHVS, CDR2 FQNEAQ. Trimming cost V 1 base and J 0 bases, with 12 bases left between them. This CDR3 is 16 amino acids long. The DNA for the CDR3 is TGTGCCAGCAGCTTAGATCAGGGTCGGGCTAACTATGGCTACACCTTC. Translating it yields CASSLDQGRANYGYTF.

This clonotype was counted at least ten times. The chain's CDR3 is CASSLGGQGDTEAFF. As DNA, the CDR3 is TGTGCCAGCAGCCTCGGGGGCCAAGGGGACACTGAAGCTTTCTTT. The V and J genes are TRBV3-1 and TRBJ1-1; tentative D call: TRBD1 (6 bases). Germline assignment: CDR1 LGHDT and CDR2 YNNKEL (reference sequence). V shed 4 bases and J shed 3 bases, with 15 bases lying between them. This CDR3 spans 15 amino acids.

This clonotype appeared many times. This rearrangement joins TRBV29-1 to TRBJ2-1; D might be TRBD1 or TRBD2, each matching 5 bases. With 0 bases removed from V and 8 bases from J, the gap between germline ends came to 20 bases. There are 16 residues in the CDR3. CDR1 and CDR2 from the germline V gene are SQVTM and ANQGSEA. The CDR3 DNA follows: TGCAGCGTTGAAGACAACCCGGGACCAAGCAGCTATGAGCAGTTCTTC. It yields the protein CSVEDNPGPSSYEQFF.

The chain combines TRBV5-6 with TRBJ1-1; D unclear. V gave up 7 bases and J gave up 4 bases, with 11 bases separating them. This CDR3 is 12 amino acids long. Germline CDR1 is SGHDT and CDR2 is YYEEEE. CDR3 residues: CASGRRRTEAFF. CDR3 nucleotide sequence: TGTGCCAGCGGACGTCGGCGCACTGAAGCTTTCTTT.